This TCR beta chain was retrieved from a study of Graves' ophthalmopathy and Graves' hyperthyroidism. Trimming removed 0 bases from V and 4 bases from J, with 8 bases in between. Looked up from germline, CDR1 is SGDLS and CDR2 is YYNGEE. The CDR3 contains 14 residues. Amplification from RNA transcripts yielded the TCR beta CDR3 regions. The first round was an RT-PCR with HTBI primers, and the second round was a multiplex PCR. TCRdb passed the multiplex PCR reads through MiXCR, listing each CDR3 protein once. Here the sample spans 900,000 to 1,200,000 distinct CDR3 sequences, about 35% being singletons. There are many counts of this clonotype.

The J gene is TRBJ1-5, the V gene TRBV9; D call uncertain. Sequencing used peripheral blood or thyroid tissue (not recorded which). This clonotype was sampled from an adult man with Graves' hyperthyroidism. The CDR3 loop is CASSVGRTNQPQHF. CDR3 DNA sequence: TGTGCCAGCAGCGTAGGTCGGACTAATCAGCCCCAGCATTTT.